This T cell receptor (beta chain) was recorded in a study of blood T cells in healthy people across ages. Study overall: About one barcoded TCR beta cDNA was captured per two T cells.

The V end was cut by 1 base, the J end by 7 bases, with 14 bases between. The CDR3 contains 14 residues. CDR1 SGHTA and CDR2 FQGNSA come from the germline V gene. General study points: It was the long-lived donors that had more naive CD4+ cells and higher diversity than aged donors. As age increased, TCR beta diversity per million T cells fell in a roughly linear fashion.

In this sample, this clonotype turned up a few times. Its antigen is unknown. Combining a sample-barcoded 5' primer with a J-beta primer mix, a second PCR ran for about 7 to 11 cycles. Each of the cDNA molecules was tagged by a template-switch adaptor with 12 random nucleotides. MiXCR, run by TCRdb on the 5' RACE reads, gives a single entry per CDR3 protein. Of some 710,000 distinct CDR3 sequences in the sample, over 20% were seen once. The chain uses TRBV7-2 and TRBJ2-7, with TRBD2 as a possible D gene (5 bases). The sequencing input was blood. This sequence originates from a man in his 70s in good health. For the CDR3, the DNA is TGTGCCAGCAGCTTAGGGGCGACCCCGGGGGAGCAGTACTTC. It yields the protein CASSLGATPGEQYF.